This T cell receptor beta chain was found in a study of blood T cell repertoires in COVID-19. Profiling relied on immunoSEQ multiplex PCR, and the TCRdb table lists in-frame clones only, not all of them. Of about 280,000 clones detected, 88% appear once; the ten largest clones hold 1%. Trimming stripped 4 bases from V and 4 bases from J, with 10 bases between. The CDR3 sequence is 13 residues long. The V gene's germline CDR1 is LGHDT and CDR2 YNNKEL (reference sequence). The rearrangement uses TRBV3-1 (or the pseudogene TRBV3-2) and TRBJ2-5; D is perhaps TRBD2 (6 bases). The sample consisted of PBMCs or T cells enriched from blood (not recorded which). The clonotype was recovered from a woman aged 30 to 39 who had recovered from COVID-19. The CDR3 coding sequence is TGTGCCAGCAGCCCAAGGGGAGGAGAGACCCAGTACTTC. Protein: CASSPRGGETQYF.